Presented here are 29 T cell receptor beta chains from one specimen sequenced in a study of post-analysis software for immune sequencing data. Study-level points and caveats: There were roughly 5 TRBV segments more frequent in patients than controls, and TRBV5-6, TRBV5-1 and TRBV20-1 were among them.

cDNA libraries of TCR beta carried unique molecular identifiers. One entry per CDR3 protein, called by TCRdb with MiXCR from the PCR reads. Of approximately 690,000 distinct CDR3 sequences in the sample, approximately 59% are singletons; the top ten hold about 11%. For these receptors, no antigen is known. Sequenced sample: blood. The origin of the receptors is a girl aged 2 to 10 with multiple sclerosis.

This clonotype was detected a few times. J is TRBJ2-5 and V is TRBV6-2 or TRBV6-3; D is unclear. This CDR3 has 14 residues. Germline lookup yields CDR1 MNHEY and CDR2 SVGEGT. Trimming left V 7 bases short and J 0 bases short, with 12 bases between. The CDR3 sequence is CASTSAPYQETQYF. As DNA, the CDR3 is TGTGCCAGCACCTCCGCGCCCTACCAAGAGACCCAGTACTTC.

CDR3 bases: TGTGCCAGCTCACCCGGCGACATTAACTATGGCTACACCTTC. The encoded protein is CASSPGDINYGYTF. This rearrangement joins TRBV18 to TRBJ1-2; D uncertain. Germline V CDR1 and CDR2: KGHSH, LQKENI. There are 14 residues in the CDR3. V was shortened by 3 bases and J by 1 base, with 9 bases between the two germline ends.

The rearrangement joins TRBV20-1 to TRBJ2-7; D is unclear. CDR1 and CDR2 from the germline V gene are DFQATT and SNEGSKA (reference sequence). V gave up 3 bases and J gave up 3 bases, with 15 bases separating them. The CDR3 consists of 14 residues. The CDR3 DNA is TGCAGTGCTAGTAGTGCAGGCCCAGGCTACGAGCAGTACTTC. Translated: CSASSAGPGYEQYF.

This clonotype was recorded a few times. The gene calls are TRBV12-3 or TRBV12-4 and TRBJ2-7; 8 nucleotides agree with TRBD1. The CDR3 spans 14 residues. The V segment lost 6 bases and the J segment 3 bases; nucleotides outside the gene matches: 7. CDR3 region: CASRARDRIYEQYF. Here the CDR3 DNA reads TGTGCCAGCAGGGCCCGGGACAGGATCTACGAGCAGTACTTC.

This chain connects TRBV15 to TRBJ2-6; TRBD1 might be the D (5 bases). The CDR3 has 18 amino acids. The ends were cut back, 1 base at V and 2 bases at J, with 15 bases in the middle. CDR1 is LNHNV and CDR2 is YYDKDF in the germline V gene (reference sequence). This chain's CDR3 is CATSRVRQGRTGANVLTF. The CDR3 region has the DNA TGTGCCACCAGCAGAGTTCGGCAGGGCCGTACTGGGGCCAACGTCCTGACTTTC.

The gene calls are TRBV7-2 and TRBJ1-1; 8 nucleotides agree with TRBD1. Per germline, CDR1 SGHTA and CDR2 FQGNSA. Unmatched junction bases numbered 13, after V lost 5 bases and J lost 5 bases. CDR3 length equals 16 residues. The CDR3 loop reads CASSPRTGTLGTEAFF. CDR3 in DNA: TGTGCCAGCAGCCCCCGGACAGGGACGCTTGGAACTGAAGCTTTCTTT.

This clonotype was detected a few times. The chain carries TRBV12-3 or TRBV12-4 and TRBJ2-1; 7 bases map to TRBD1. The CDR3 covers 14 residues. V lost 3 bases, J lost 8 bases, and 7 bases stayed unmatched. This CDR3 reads CASSFLDRAHEQFF. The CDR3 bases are TGTGCCAGCAGTTTTCTCGACAGGGCCCATGAGCAGTTCTTC.

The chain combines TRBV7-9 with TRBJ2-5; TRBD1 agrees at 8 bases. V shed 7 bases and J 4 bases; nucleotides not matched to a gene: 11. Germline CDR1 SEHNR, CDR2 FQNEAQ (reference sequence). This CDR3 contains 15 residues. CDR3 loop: CASILAGGWAETQYF. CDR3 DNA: TGTGCCAGCATCCTGGCAGGGGGCTGGGCAGAGACCCAGTACTTC.

For the CDR3, the DNA is TGTGCCACCAGCAGAGATCTAGGGCCGGGGCAGCCCCAGCATTTT. Translated: CATSRDLGPGQPQHF. This rearrangement joins TRBV15 to TRBJ1-5; D unclear. Germline assignment: CDR1 LNHNV and CDR2 YYDKDF (reference sequence). Trimming removed 0 bases at V and 7 bases at J, with 13 bases between. The CDR3 has 15 residues.

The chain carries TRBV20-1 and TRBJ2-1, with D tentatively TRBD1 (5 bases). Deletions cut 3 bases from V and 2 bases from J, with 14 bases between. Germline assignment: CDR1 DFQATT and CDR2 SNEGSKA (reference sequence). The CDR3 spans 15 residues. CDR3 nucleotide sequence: TGCAGTGCTAGTTCACCAGGGATTGCCTACAATGAGCAGTTCTTC. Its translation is CSASSPGIAYNEQFF.

The CDR3: CASSRGILLDEQFF. For the CDR3, the DNA is TGTGCCAGCAGTCGGGGTATCCTTTTGGATGAGCAGTTCTTC. V and J are TRBV6-5 and TRBJ2-1, with D maybe TRBD2 (5 bases). There are 14 residues in the CDR3. From germline, CDR1 is MNHEY and CDR2 SVGAGI. V was trimmed by 5 bases and J by 8 bases, leaving 16 bases between them.

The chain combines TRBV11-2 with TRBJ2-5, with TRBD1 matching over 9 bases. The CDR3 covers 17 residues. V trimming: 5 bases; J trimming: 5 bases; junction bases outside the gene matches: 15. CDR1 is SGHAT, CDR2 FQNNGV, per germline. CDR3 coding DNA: TGTGCCAGCAGCCCCTGGGACAGGGAGAGGACCAACGAGACCCAGTACTTC. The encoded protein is CASSPWDRERTNETQYF.

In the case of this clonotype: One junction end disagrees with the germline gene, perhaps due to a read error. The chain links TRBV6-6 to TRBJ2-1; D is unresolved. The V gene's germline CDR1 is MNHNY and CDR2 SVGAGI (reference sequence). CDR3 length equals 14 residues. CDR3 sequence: CASSRLELHNGQFF. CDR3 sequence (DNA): TGTGCCAGCAGCCGACTGGAGCTCCATAATGGGCAGTTCTTC.

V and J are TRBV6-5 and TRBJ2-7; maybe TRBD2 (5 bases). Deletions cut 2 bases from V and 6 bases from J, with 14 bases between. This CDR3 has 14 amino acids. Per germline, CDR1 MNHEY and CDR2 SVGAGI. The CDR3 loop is CASSYEEGTIEQYF. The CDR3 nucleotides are TGTGCCAGCAGTTACGAAGAGGGTACAATCGAGCAGTACTTC.

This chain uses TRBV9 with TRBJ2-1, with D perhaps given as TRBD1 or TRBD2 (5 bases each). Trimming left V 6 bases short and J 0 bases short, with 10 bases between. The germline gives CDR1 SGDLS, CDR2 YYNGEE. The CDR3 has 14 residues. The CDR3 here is CASTTDYSYNEQFF. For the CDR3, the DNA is TGTGCCAGCACGACAGACTACTCCTACAATGAGCAGTTCTTC. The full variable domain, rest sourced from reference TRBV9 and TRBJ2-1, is DSGVTQTPKHLITATGQRVTLRCSPRSGDLSVYWYQQSLDQGLQFLIQYYNGEERAKGNILERFSAQQFPDLHSELNLSSLELGDSALYFCASTTDYSYNEQFFGPGTRLTVL.

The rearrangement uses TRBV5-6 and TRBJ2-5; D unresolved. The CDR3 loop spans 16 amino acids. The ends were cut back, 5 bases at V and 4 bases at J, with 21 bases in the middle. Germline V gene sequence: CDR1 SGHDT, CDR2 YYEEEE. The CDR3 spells CASSLKSGPFLETQYF. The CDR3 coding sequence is TGTGCCAGCAGTCTTAAGAGTGGGCCCTTCTTAGAGACCCAGTACTTC.

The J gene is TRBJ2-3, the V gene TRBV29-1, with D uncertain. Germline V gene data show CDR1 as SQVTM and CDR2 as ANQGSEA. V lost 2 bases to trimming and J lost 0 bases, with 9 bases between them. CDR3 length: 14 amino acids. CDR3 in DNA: TGCAGCGTTGAAACGGCAGAAAGCACAGATACGCAGTATTTT. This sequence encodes CSVETAESTDTQYF.

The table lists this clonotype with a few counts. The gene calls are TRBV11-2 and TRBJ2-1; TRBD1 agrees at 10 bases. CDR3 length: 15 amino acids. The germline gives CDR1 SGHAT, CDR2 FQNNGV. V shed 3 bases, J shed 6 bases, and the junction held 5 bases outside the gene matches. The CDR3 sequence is CASSFDWTGGNEQFF. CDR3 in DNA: TGTGCCAGCAGCTTCGACTGGACAGGGGGCAATGAGCAGTTCTTC.

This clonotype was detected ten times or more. In DNA form, the CDR3 reads TGCAGTGCCACCGAAAACCCCCTGAGCGGGGGGGAGACCCAGTACTTC. Amino acid sequence: CSATENPLSGGETQYF. The V gene is TRBV20-1, the J gene TRBJ2-5; 9 nucleotides align to TRBD2. CDR3 size: 16 residues. Losses at the gene ends were 6 bases for V and 5 bases for J; bases not matched to a gene: 16. Germline V gene data show CDR1 as DFQATT and CDR2 as SNEGSKA (reference sequence).

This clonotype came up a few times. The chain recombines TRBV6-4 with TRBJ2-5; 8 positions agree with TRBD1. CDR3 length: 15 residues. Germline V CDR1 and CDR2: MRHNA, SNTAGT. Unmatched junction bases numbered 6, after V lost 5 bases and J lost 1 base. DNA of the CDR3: TGTGCCAGCAGTCCCTCTACAGGGGGCCAAGAGACCCAGTACTTC. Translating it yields CASSPSTGGQETQYF.

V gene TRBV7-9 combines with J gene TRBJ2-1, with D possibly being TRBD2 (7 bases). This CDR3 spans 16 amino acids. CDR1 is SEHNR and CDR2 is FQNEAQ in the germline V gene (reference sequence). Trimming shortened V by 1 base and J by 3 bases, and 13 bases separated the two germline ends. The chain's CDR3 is CASSLEGEGLYNEQFF. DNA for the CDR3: TGTGCCAGCAGCTTAGAGGGGGAGGGACTCTACAATGAGCAGTTCTTC.

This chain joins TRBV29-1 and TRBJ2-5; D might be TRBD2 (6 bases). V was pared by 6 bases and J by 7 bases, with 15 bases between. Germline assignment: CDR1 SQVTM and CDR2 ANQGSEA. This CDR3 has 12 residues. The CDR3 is CSVGTGDWTQYF. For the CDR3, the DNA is TGCAGCGTCGGGACGGGGGACTGGACCCAGTACTTC.

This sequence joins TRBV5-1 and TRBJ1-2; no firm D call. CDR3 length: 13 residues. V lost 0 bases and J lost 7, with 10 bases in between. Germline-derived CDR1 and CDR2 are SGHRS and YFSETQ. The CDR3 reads CASSLEEAGGYTF. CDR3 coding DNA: TGCGCCAGCAGCTTGGAGGAGGCAGGTGGCTACACCTTC. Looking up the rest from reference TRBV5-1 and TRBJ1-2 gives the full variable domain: KAGVTQTPRYLIKTRGQQVTLSCSPISGHRSVSWYQQTPGQGLQFLFEYFSETQRNKGNFPGRFSGRQFSNSRSEMNVSTLELGDSALYLCASSLEEAGGYTFGSGTRLTVV.

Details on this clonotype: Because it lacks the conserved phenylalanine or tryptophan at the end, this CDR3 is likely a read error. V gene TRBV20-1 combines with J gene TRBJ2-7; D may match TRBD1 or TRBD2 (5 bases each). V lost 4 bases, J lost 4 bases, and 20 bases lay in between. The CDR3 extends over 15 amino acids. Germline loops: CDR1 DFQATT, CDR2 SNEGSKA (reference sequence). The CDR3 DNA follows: TGCAGTGCTAAATCAGCGCAGGGAGCCCTGTACGAGCAGTACTGC. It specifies CSAKSAQGALYEQYC.

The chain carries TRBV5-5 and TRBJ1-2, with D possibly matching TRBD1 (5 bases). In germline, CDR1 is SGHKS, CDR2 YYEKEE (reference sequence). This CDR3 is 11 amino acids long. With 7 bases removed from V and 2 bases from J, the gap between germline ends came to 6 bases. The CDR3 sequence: CASEGNYGYTF. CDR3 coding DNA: TGTGCCAGCGAGGGGAACTATGGCTACACCTTC.

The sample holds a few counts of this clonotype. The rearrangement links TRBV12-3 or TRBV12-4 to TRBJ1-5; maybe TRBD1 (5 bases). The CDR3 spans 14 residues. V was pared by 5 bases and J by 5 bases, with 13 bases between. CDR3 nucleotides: TGTGCCAGCAGTCCTGGGGGACCCGATCAGCCCCAGCATTTT. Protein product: CASSPGGPDQPQHF.

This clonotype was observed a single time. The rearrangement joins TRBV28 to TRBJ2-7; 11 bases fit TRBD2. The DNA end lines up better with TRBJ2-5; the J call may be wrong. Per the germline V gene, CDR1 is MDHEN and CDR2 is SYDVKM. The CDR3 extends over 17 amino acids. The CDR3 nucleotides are TGTGCCAGCGCCCCAGGGGTAGCGGGAGGGGGGCAAGAGACCCAGTACTTC. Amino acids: CASAPGVAGGGQETQYF.

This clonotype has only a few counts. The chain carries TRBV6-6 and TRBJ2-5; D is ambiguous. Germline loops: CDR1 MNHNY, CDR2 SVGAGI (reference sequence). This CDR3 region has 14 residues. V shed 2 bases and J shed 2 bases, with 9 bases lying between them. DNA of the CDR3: TGTGCCAGCAGTTACGTCGGCGGTCAAGAGACCCAGTACTTC. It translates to CASSYVGGQETQYF.

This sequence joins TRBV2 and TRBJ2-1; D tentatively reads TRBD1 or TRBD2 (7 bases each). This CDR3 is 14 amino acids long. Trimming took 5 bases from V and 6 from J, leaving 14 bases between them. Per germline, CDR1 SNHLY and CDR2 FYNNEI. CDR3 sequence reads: CASSWQGEGNEQFF. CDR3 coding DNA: TGTGCCAGCAGTTGGCAGGGGGAGGGCAATGAGCAGTTCTTC.